The rows below give T cell receptor beta chains drawn from one sample of a study of blood T cells in healthy people across ages. TCRdb called the 5' RACE reads again in MiXCR, with one record for every CDR3 protein. The sample lists about 830,000 distinct CDR3 sequences; nearly 60% were seen once. Specimen: blood. The receptors originated from a man between 25 and 39 years old in good health. Both conserved end residues are part of each CDR3. A D gene is named only where the DNA matches it firmly. Clone size is stated in some rows and not others, as once, few, many or a class when expanded.

clone size: .; D gene: .; J gene: TRBJ2-7; V gene: TRBV7-2; CDR3 protein: CASSLRRSSYNEQYF; CDR3 DNA: TGTGCCAGCAGCTTAAGGCGAAGCTCCTACAATGAGCAGTACTTC
clone size: .; D gene: TRBD2; J gene: TRBJ2-7; V gene: TRBV28; CDR3 protein: CASSSGGAGEASYEQYF; CDR3 DNA: TGTGCCAGCAGTTCAGGCGGGGCGGGGGAGGCGTCCTACGAGCAGTACTTC
clone size: .; D gene: TRBD2; J gene: TRBJ2-4; V gene: TRBV7-9; CDR3 protein: CASSPWREGRAKNIQYF; CDR3 DNA: TGTGCCAGCAGCCCCTGGCGGGAGGGCCGAGCCAAAAACATTCAGTACTTC
clone size: .; D gene: .; J gene: TRBJ2-1; V gene: TRBV20-1; CDR3 protein: CSASQGRYNEQFF; CDR3 DNA: TGCAGTGCTAGTCAGGGCAGATACAATGAGCAGTTCTTC
clone size: .; D gene: .; J gene: TRBJ2-1; V gene: TRBV28; CDR3 protein: CASSSQQGDEQFF; CDR3 DNA: TGTGCCAGCAGCTCCCAACAGGGAGATGAGCAGTTCTTC
clone size: .; D gene: .; J gene: TRBJ1-2; V gene: TRBV7-9; CDR3 protein: CASSSLGGTGGYTF; CDR3 DNA: TGTGCCAGCAGCTCCCTGGGGGGGACGGGCGGCTACACCTTC
clone size: .; D gene: .; J gene: TRBJ2-7; V gene: TRBV5-1; CDR3 protein: CASSFTGVGEQYF; CDR3 DNA: TGCGCCAGCAGCTTTACAGGTGTCGGCGAGCAGTACTTC
clone size: many; D gene: .; J gene: TRBJ1-5; V gene: TRBV29-1; CDR3 protein: CSVGEDAPQHF; CDR3 DNA: TGCAGCGTGGGGGAGGATGCGCCCCAGCATTTT
clone size: .; D gene: TRBD2; J gene: TRBJ2-1; V gene: TRBV6-5; CDR3 protein: CASSRGLAGNDEQFF; CDR3 DNA: TGTGCCAGCAGCCGAGGACTAGCAGGTAACGATGAGCAGTTCTTC
clone size: .; D gene: TRBD2; J gene: TRBJ2-1; V gene: TRBV30; CDR3 protein: CAWWRTSGYNEQFF; CDR3 DNA: TGTGCCTGGTGGAGGACTAGCGGATACAATGAGCAGTTCTTC
clone size: .; D gene: .; J gene: TRBJ1-2; V gene: TRBV20-1; CDR3 protein: CSARDRNQGWNYGYTF; CDR3 DNA: TGCAGTGCTAGAGATAGAAACCAGGGTTGGAACTATGGCTACACCTTC
clone size: .; D gene: TRBD1; J gene: TRBJ2-7; V gene: TRBV7-8; CDR3 protein: CASSFRDRAAYEQYF; CDR3 DNA: TGTGCCAGCAGCTTTCGAGACAGGGCAGCCTACGAGCAGTACTTC
clone size: .; D gene: TRBD2; J gene: TRBJ2-1; V gene: TRBV20-1; CDR3 protein: CSARDLAGGSSYSEQFF; CDR3 DNA: TGCAGTGCTAGAGATCTAGCGGGAGGGAGCTCCTACAGTGAGCAGTTCTTC
clone size: .; D gene: .; J gene: TRBJ2-5; V gene: TRBV12-3/TRBV12-4; CDR3 protein: CASSLDPRGQETQYF; CDR3 DNA: TGTGCCAGCAGTTTAGACCCCAGGGGTCAAGAGACCCAGTACTTC
clone size: few; D gene: .; J gene: TRBJ2-7; V gene: TRBV27; CDR3 protein: CASSPHSQQSEQYF; CDR3 DNA: TGTGCCAGCAGTCCGCATAGCCAGCAGTCCGAGCAGTACTTC
clone size: .; D gene: TRBD2; J gene: TRBJ2-1; V gene: TRBV20-1; CDR3 protein: CSAREGTSGRGWFF; CDR3 DNA: TGCAGTGCTAGAGAAGGGACTAGCGGGAGAGGATGGTTCTTC
clone size: once; D gene: TRBD2; J gene: TRBJ2-5; V gene: TRBV20-1; CDR3 protein: CSASKAGVEETQYF; CDR3 DNA: TGCAGTGCTTCCAAAGCGGGAGTAGAAGAGACCCAGTACTTC
clone size: once; D gene: TRBD2; J gene: TRBJ2-1; V gene: TRBV19; CDR3 protein: CASSIDLLAGNYNEQFF; CDR3 DNA: TGTGCCAGTAGTATAGACCTACTAGCGGGAAATTACAATGAGCAGTTCTTC
clone size: .; D gene: .; J gene: TRBJ2-3; V gene: TRBV28; CDR3 protein: CASSFTRRTDTQYF; CDR3 DNA: TGTGCCAGCAGTTTCACTAGGCGCACAGATACGCAGTATTTT
clone size: few; D gene: .; J gene: TRBJ2-3; V gene: TRBV20-1; CDR3 protein: CSARGLGGTQYF; CDR3 DNA: TGCAGTGCTAGAGGTCTAGGCGGTACGCAGTATTTT
clone size: .; D gene: TRBD2; J gene: TRBJ2-7; V gene: TRBV12-3/TRBV12-4; CDR3 protein: CASRLAGGFYEQYF; CDR3 DNA: TGTGCCAGCAGATTAGCGGGAGGGTTCTACGAGCAGTACTTC
clone size: few; D gene: .; J gene: TRBJ1-4; V gene: TRBV2; CDR3 protein: CASSELGTNEKLFF; CDR3 DNA: TGTGCCAGCAGTGAATTAGGGACAAATGAAAAACTGTTTTTT
clone size: .; D gene: .; J gene: TRBJ2-1; V gene: TRBV9; CDR3 protein: CASSVDPESYNEQFF; CDR3 DNA: TGTGCCAGCAGCGTGGATCCGGAGTCCTACAATGAGCAGTTCTTC
clone size: .; D gene: .; J gene: TRBJ1-1; V gene: TRBV7-2; CDR3 protein: CASSFVPTQGSEAFF; CDR3 DNA: TGTGCCAGCAGCTTCGTACCCACACAGGGATCTGAAGCTTTCTTT
clone size: few; D gene: .; J gene: TRBJ2-7; V gene: TRBV20-1; CDR3 protein: CSARDLRRLGDEQYF; CDR3 DNA: TGCAGTGCTAGAGATCTCCGTAGGCTGGGCGACGAGCAGTACTTC
clone size: .; D gene: .; J gene: TRBJ2-5; V gene: TRBV7-9; CDR3 protein: CASSLGTQKGTQYF; CDR3 DNA: TGTGCCAGCAGCTTAGGGACTCAAAAAGGGACCCAGTACTTC
clone size: .; D gene: .; J gene: TRBJ2-5; V gene: TRBV7-2; CDR3 protein: CASSIGQGGDQYF; CDR3 DNA: TGTGCCAGCAGCATAGGACAGGGAGGGGACCAGTACTTC